The source of this T cell receptor beta chain is a study of cytomegalovirus exposure and HLA in healthy donors. Findings of the study overall: Associated with cytomegalovirus, according to the listing, were about 160 TCR beta chains. Across donors, sequencing depth was assumed by presence/absence analyses to be roughly uniform. Most TCRs appeared rarely, but some public TCRs recurred in many donors.

The length of the CDR3 is 15 residues. The germline V gene has CDR1 SEHNR and CDR2 FQNEAQ (reference sequence). The V and J ends lost 5 bases and 5 bases, in that order; junction bases with no gene match: 10. A note on this clone: No antigen is known for it.

The PCR had 60 Vbeta and 13 Jbeta primers. Produced via immunoSEQ multiplex PCR; TCRdb's table is partial and in-frame only. The repertoire holds 130,000 to 150,000 clones, with around three quarters as singletons. This TCR derives from a man between 35 and 55 years old in good health and CMV-seropositive. The chain employs TRBV7-9 and TRBJ2-5; 8 bases map to TRBD1. The sequenced material came from PBMCs. The CDR3 nucleotides read TGTGCCAGCAGCCGTCCCGGGACAGGTTGGGAGACCCAGTACTTC. Its translation is CASSRPGTGWETQYF.